These 9 T cell receptor beta chains originate from one sample sequenced in a study of human T cells and chemical hapten exposure. TCRdb re-called the RACE reads through MiXCR, storing one row per CDR3 protein. The sample carries a few hundred thousand distinct CDR3 sequences, more than 5% recorded once. The time point denotes: patch test 2, 6 weeks after DPC sensitization. Treatment indicated: therapeutic diphenylcyclopropenone sensitization with weekly scalp DPC. This sample comprised whole blood, obtained in connection with sensitization to the hapten diphenylcyclopropenone (DPC). The receptor set was obtained from a woman between 18 and 29 years old with alopecia areata. Some clones in this sample may be carry-over from other donors' samples.

In this sample, this clonotype turned up many times. V is TRBV2 and J is TRBJ1-2, with 11 bases identical to TRBD1. CDR3 length equals 15 residues. In germline, CDR1 is SNHLY, CDR2 FYNNEI. With V trimmed by 7 bases and J by 5 bases, 9 bases remained unmatched. CDR3 loop: CASKDRGREVYGYTF. DNA of the CDR3: TGTGCCAGCAAGGACAGGGGGCGCGAGGTGTATGGCTACACCTTC.

This clonotype was counted a few times. This chain connects TRBV27 to TRBJ1-5, with D unclear. The V end lost 4 bases, the J end lost 5 bases, and 12 bases lay between the germline ends. Per germline, CDR1 MNHEY and CDR2 SMNVEV (reference sequence). The CDR3 contains 14 residues. Written as DNA, the CDR3 is TGTGCCAGCAGTTCAAACGCCGGGGATCAGCCCCAGCATTTT. Translated, it gives CASSSNAGDQPQHF.

This clonotype has a count of ten or more. V is TRBV6-2 or TRBV6-3 and J is TRBJ1-5; D gene unclear. The V end lost 10 bases, the J end lost 2 bases, and 15 bases lay between the germline ends. The germline V gene encodes CDR1 MNHEY and CDR2 SVGEGT. CDR3 length equals 14 residues. The CDR3 DNA follows: TGTGCCACCCAGGCGCCGAGAGGCAATCAGCCCCAGCATTTT. It codes for CATQAPRGNQPQHF.

The chain links TRBV21-1 to TRBJ2-5; TRBD1, the table's D call, lacks a check against the DNA. TRBV21-1 is given as a pseudogene. The CDR3 totals 19 residues. The CDR3 here is CASSIREAIRPTRPETQYF. The DNA for the CDR3 is TGTGCCAGCAGCATTAGGGAGGCCATACGCCCCACCCGGCCAGAGACCCAGTACTTC.

The J gene is TRBJ1-2, the V gene TRBV20-1; possibly TRBD1 for D (5 bases). The ends were cut back, 6 bases at V and 5 bases at J, with 13 bases in the middle. Germline lookup yields CDR1 DFQATT and CDR2 SNEGSKA (reference sequence). There are 12 residues in the CDR3. The CDR3 DNA reads as TGCAGTGCCCCGACAGAAGCATATGGCTACACCTTC. It translates to CSAPTEAYGYTF.

This clonotype was counted at least ten times. The genes are TRBV7-6 and TRBJ1-5, with 9 bases that match TRBD1. Germline values: CDR1 SGHVS, CDR2 FNYEAQ. J gave up 5 bases and V 1 base, and 0 bases lay outside the gene matches. This CDR3 region has 14 residues. Here the CDR3 DNA reads TGTGCCAGCAGCTTAGGGGACAGGGATCAGCCCCAGCATTTT. Translated: CASSLGDRDQPQHF. Combining the CDR3 with reference TRBV7-6 and TRBJ1-5 gives the whole variable domain GAGVSQSPRYKVTKRGQDVALRCDPISGHVSLYWYRQALGQGPEFLTYFNYEAQQDKSGLPNDRFSAERPEGSISTLTIQRTEQRDSAMYRCASSLGDRDQPQHFGDGTRLSIL.

Many counts were recorded for this clonotype. The chain joins TRBV5-6 to TRBJ1-2; D may be TRBD1 (6 bases). Germline V gene sequence: CDR1 SGHDT, CDR2 YYEEEE. V was clipped by 4 bases and J by 0 bases, with 10 bases between them. This CDR3 region has 14 residues. Here the CDR3 DNA reads TGTGCCAGCAGCACGGACAGCGCTAACTATGGCTACACCTTC. Translating gives CASSTDSANYGYTF.

This clonotype was counted ten times or more. The chain uses TRBV28 and TRBJ1-2; D remains unclear. The V gene lost 2 bases and the J gene lost 4 bases, with 11 bases spanning the gap. Germline-derived CDR1 and CDR2 are MDHEN and SYDVKM. This CDR3 has 14 amino acids. The CDR3 DNA follows: TGTGCCAGCAGTTTAGGGAACAGACTCTATGGCTACACCTTC. Encoded protein: CASSLGNRLYGYTF.

In its sample, this clonotype was seen many times. The genes are TRBV12-3 or TRBV12-4 and TRBJ1-5, with 9 bases lining up with TRBD1. CDR3 length: 12 amino acids. The J segment lost 7 bases and the V segment lost 5 bases, leaving 0 bases of the junction unmatched. The CDR3 nucleotides read TGTGCCAGCAGTGACAGGGGGCAGCCCCAGCATTTT. Translating it yields CASSDRGQPQHF.